A single sample gave rise to the 21 T cell receptor beta chains below, sequenced in a study of shared clonotypes between healthy human individuals. Using immunoSEQ multiplex PCR, the repertoire was profiled, and TCRdb retains in-frame clones only, with some absent. The table records millions of clones, around 95% of them present only once. The specimen was naive CD4+ T cells sorted from blood. This sample's subset: CD45RA+ positively selected. The source is a man between 18 and 35 years old in good health.

The chain recombines TRBV10-3 with TRBJ1-2, with D unclear. The V end lost 0 bases, the J end lost 8 bases, and 10 bases lay between the germline ends. This CDR3 comprises 13 residues. In germline, CDR1 is ENHRY, CDR2 SYGVKD. CDR3 DNA sequence: TGTGCCATCAGTGAGTCTCCGGTTGGGGGCTACACCTTC. It is translated as CAISESPVGGYTF.

The gene calls are TRBV2 and TRBJ1-3; TRBD1 agrees at 7 bases. Germline V gene lookup returns CDR1 SNHLY and CDR2 FYNNEI. Unmatched junction bases numbered 3, after V lost 4 bases and J lost 0 bases. There are 15 residues in the CDR3. CDR3 nucleotides: TGTGCCAGCAGTGCCGGGACAGCCTCTGGAAACACCATATATTTT. Encoded protein: CASSAGTASGNTIYF.

The genes are TRBV30 and TRBJ2-7; TRBD1 matches 7 bases. The CDR3 is 14 residues long. CDR1 GTSNPN and CDR2 SVGIG come from the germline V gene (reference sequence). Trimming removed 4 bases from V and 5 bases from J; junction bases left unmatched: 11. The CDR3 nucleotides read TGTGCCTGGAATAGGGACAGTGCGAGAAACGAGCAGTACTTC. Protein: CAWNRDSARNEQYF.

The chain is built from TRBV7-2 and TRBJ2-1, with 11 bases aligning to TRBD2. V gave up 5 bases and J gave up 2 bases; unmatched junction bases: 2. The CDR3 has 15 amino acids. Looked up from germline, CDR1 is SGHTA and CDR2 is FQGNSA. The CDR3 DNA reads TGTGCCAGCAGCCGGGGACTAGCGGCCTACAATGAGCAGTTCTTC. Translating gives CASSRGLAAYNEQFF.

The chain is built from TRBV4-1 and TRBJ1-2, with no clear D. Germline loops: CDR1 MGHRA, CDR2 YSYEKL. The CDR3 is 18 residues long. Deletions cut 0 bases from V and 0 bases from J, with 17 bases between. In DNA, the CDR3 is TGCGCCAGCAGCCAAGATAGCACACGGACCACTTCTAACTATGGCTACACCTTC. This translates into CASSQDSTRTTSNYGYTF.

This clone was counted a single time. The J gene is TRBJ1-2, the V gene TRBV6-1, with TRBD1 matching over 8 bases. This CDR3 has 15 amino acids. Looked up from germline, CDR1 is MNHNS and CDR2 is SASEGT. Trimming removed 3 bases from V and 1 base from J; junction bases left unmatched: 4. CDR3 sequence (DNA): TGTGCCAGCAGTGAGGGCAGGGGGCTTAACTATGGCTACACCTTC. It codes for CASSEGRGLNYGYTF.

The chain carries TRBV5-1 and TRBJ1-4, with unresolved D. The CDR3 is made up of 15 amino acids. Germline V gene sequence: CDR1 SGHRS, CDR2 YFSETQ. The ends were cut back, 3 bases at V and 5 bases at J, with 14 bases in the middle. The CDR3, as DNA: TGCGCCAGCAGCTCAGTCATAGGTATAAATGAAAAACTGTTTTTT. Translated, it gives CASSSVIGINEKLFF.

The gene calls are TRBV10-1 and TRBJ2-2; 7 positions match TRBD2. Germline-derived CDR1 and CDR2 are WNHNN and SYGVQD (reference sequence). V dropped 3 bases and J dropped 5; count of bases not matched to a gene: 9. CDR3 length: 16 residues. As DNA, the CDR3 is TGCGCCAGCAGTGACCCCTCAAGGGAGGGAACCGGGGAGCTGTTTTTT. It encodes CASSDPSREGTGELFF.

The genes are TRBV19 and TRBJ1-4, with 7 bases that match TRBD1. Germline assignment: CDR1 LNHDA and CDR2 SQIVND (reference sequence). After removal of 5 bases from V and 4 bases from J, the junction contained 7 bases not matched to a gene. CDR3 length equals 15 residues. For the CDR3, the DNA is TGTGCCAGTAGTGTCCGGGACAGAAGTAATGAAAAACTGTTTTTT. It yields the protein CASSVRDRSNEKLFF.

This chain uses TRBV9 with TRBJ1-1; D ambiguous. V was shortened by 0 bases and J by 2 bases, with 14 bases between the two germline ends. The CDR3 runs to 16 residues. Germline V gene data show CDR1 as SGDLS and CDR2 as YYNGEE. CDR3 DNA sequence: TGTGCCAGCAGCGTAGAAACCACTCGGTATAACACTGAAGCTTTCTTT. Its translation is CASSVETTRYNTEAFF.

V gene TRBV5-6 combines with J gene TRBJ2-7, with 8 positions matching TRBD1. The CDR3 extends over 15 amino acids. V shed 1 base, J shed 5 bases, and the junction held 8 bases outside the gene matches. The germline V gene has CDR1 SGHDT and CDR2 YYEEEE. CDR3: CASSLSQGVLHEQYF. The CDR3 DNA follows: TGTGCCAGCAGCTTGTCACAGGGGGTTCTGCACGAGCAGTACTTC.

The V and J genes are TRBV2 and TRBJ1-6; 8 nucleotides agree with TRBD1. The CDR3 is made up of 16 amino acids. Germline V gene sequence: CDR1 SNHLY, CDR2 FYNNEI. J was trimmed by 10 bases and V by 2 bases; bases with no gene match: 10. The CDR3 sequence is CASSERYRGSDSPLHF. For the CDR3, the DNA is TGTGCCAGCAGTGAAAGGTACAGGGGGAGTGACTCACCCCTCCACTTT.

CDR3 amino acids: CASSPYLAGGNTGELFF. The CDR3 bases are TGCGCCAGCAGCCCGTATCTAGCGGGAGGGAACACCGGGGAGCTGTTTTTT. V is TRBV4-3 and J is TRBJ2-2; 11 bases agree with TRBD2. CDR3 length: 17 residues. V shed 4 bases, J shed 1 base, and the junction held 5 bases outside the gene matches. Germline CDR1 LGHNA, CDR2 YSLEER.

This rearrangement joins TRBV4-3 to TRBJ1-1; the match to TRBD1 covers 7 bases. The V segment lost 0 bases and the J segment 9 bases; nucleotides outside the gene matches: 7. This CDR3 has 14 residues. Germline CDR1 is LGHNA and CDR2 is YSLEER. CDR3 in amino acids: CASSQELTGTKAFF. The CDR3 nucleotides are TGCGCCAGCAGCCAAGAATTGACAGGGACGAAAGCTTTCTTT.

The chain is built from TRBV30 and TRBJ1-4; 7 nucleotides agree with TRBD1. CDR1 is GTSNPN, CDR2 SVGIG, per germline (reference sequence). V dropped 3 bases and J dropped 4; count of bases not matched to a gene: 8. This CDR3 region has 15 residues. The CDR3 here is CAWRPGQAHNEKLFF. CDR3 nucleotide sequence: TGTGCCTGGAGACCAGGACAGGCGCATAATGAAAAACTGTTTTTT.

This chain uses TRBV7-9 with TRBJ1-6; a possible D gene is TRBD1 (5 bases). The CDR3 covers 16 residues. The V end lost 4 bases, the J end lost 7 bases, and 17 bases lay between the germline ends. Looked up from germline, CDR1 is SEHNR and CDR2 is FQNEAQ (reference sequence). CDR3 protein: CASSSRLGGSNSPLHF. Here the CDR3 DNA reads TGTGCCAGCAGCTCCAGGTTGGGGGGGAGCAATTCACCCCTCCACTTT.

The CDR3 coding sequence is TGTGCCATCAAGGTGGACAGTAGGAACACTGAAGCTTTCTTT. It specifies CAIKVDSRNTEAFF. The chain employs TRBV10-3 and TRBJ1-1; a weak D match, TRBD1 (6 bases). CDR1 ENHRY and CDR2 SYGVKD come from the germline V gene. The CDR3 sequence is 14 residues long. V was cut by 7 bases and J by 1 base, with 13 bases left in between.

The chain links TRBV25-1 to TRBJ2-1; no reliable D call. V was clipped by 1 base and J by 7 bases, with 14 bases between them. The CDR3 is 15 residues long. Germline V gene lookup returns CDR1 MGHDK and CDR2 SYGVNS. CDR3 loop: CASSEWLGSDNEQFF. The CDR3 DNA reads as TGTGCCAGCAGTGAATGGCTCGGGTCGGATAATGAGCAGTTCTTC.

The chain is built from TRBV28 and TRBJ1-2; D call uncertain. The CDR3 extends over 14 amino acids. Trimming took 2 bases from V and 3 from J, leaving 10 bases between them. Germline CDR1 and CDR2: MDHEN and SYDVKM. The CDR3 is CASSLGGIDYGYTF. The CDR3 bases are TGTGCCAGCAGTTTAGGCGGAATAGACTATGGCTACACCTTC.

V usage is TRBV10-3 and J usage is TRBJ2-5; 7 positions match TRBD1. Per germline, CDR1 ENHRY and CDR2 SYGVKD. The CDR3 runs 13 residues. Trimming at V came to 6 bases and at J to 4 bases, leaving 5 bases not matched to a gene. The CDR3 region is CAIRYDRVETQYF. Written as DNA, the CDR3 is TGTGCCATCAGATATGACAGGGTAGAGACCCAGTACTTC.

The rearrangement links TRBV30 to TRBJ2-3; the D is unclear. With 4 bases removed from V and 6 bases from J, the gap between germline ends came to 17 bases. The CDR3 covers 14 residues. CDR1 GTSNPN and CDR2 SVGIG come from the germline V gene (reference sequence). The CDR3, as DNA: TGTGCCTGGATCCAAGGAACGAAACTTGATACGCAGTATTTT. It translates to CAWIQGTKLDTQYF.